A selection of T cell receptor beta chains follows, all from one sample in a study of T cell repertoires in aging, cancer and after chemotherapy. In TCRdb, the multiplex PCR reads were re-called with MiXCR into one record per CDR3 protein. Here the sample spans 2,500 to 3,500 distinct CDR3 sequences, 30% being singletons. Sequenced material: blood. Receptors were obtained from a human donor in good health. The CDR3 runs from the conserved cysteine through the conserved F or W. Fields, in order: J gene, V gene, D gene, clone size, CDR3 DNA, CDR3 protein. A D gene is named only where the DNA matches it firmly. Clone size is not always given. Where it is, it says once, few, many or a class for expanded clones.

TRBJ1-5	TRBV7-9	.	few	TGTGCCAGCAGCCCTCCACGGTCGAATCAGCCCCAGCATTTT	CASSPPRSNQPQHF
TRBJ1-2	TRBV12-3/TRBV12-4	.	.	TGTGCCAGCAGCCCTCGGACAACTTATAACTACACCTTC	CASSPRTTYNYTF
TRBJ1-4	TRBV30	TRBD1	medium-sized	TGTGCCTGGACCCCGAACGCAGGGGGAAATGAAAAACTGTTTTTT	CAWTPNAGGNEKLFF
TRBJ2-1	TRBV20-1	.	medium-sized	TGCAGTGCTAGAGATCTAACAGGGTATGAGCAGTTCTTC	CSARDLTGYEQFF
TRBJ2-6	TRBV6-2/TRBV6-3	.	medium-sized	TGTGCCAGCAGTTACAACTCTGGGGCCAACGTCCTGACTTTC	CASSYNSGANVLTF
TRBJ2-1	TRBV19	.	medium-sized	TGTGCCAGTAGGAGGGGGTCTACCTACAATGAGCAGTTCTTC	CASRRGSTYNEQFF
TRBJ1-2	TRBV29-1	.	large	TGCAGCGTAGGGGGATACGGCTACACCTTC	CSVGGYGYTF
TRBJ2-7	TRBV24-1	.	few	TGTGCCACCAGTGACGCGCTCAGCTCCTACGAGCAGTACTTC	CATSDALSSYEQYF
TRBJ2-5	TRBV12-3/TRBV12-4	TRBD1	.	TGTGCCAGCAGTTCCCGGACAGGGAAAGGAGAGACCCAGTACTTC	CASSSRTGKGETQYF
TRBJ1-2	TRBV7-2	.	medium-sized	TGTGCCAGCAGCCCCGACAGGACCTATGGCTACACCTTC	CASSPDRTYGYTF
TRBJ2-2	TRBV7-9	.	medium-sized	TGTGCCAGCAGCGTGGTGGGATACACCGGGGAGCTGTTTTTT	CASSVVGYTGELFF
TRBJ2-3	TRBV4-3	TRBD1	.	TGCGCCAGCAGCCAAGGGACAGGGCACACAGATACGCAGTATTTT	CASSQGTGHTDTQYF
TRBJ1-1	TRBV9	.	few	TGTGCCAGCAGCCCGAGACCCATGAACACTGAAGCTTTCTTT	CASSPRPMNTEAFF
TRBJ2-5	TRBV6-5	TRBD1	.	TGTGCCAGCAGTCGGGACAGGGTTTGGGAGACCCAGTACTTC	CASSRDRVWETQYF
TRBJ1-1	TRBV5-1	TRBD1	medium-sized	TGCGCCAGCAGCTTGCACCAGACAGGGGAGGTTGAAGCTTTCTTT	CASSLHQTGEVEAFF
TRBJ1-1	TRBV4-2	.	.	TGTGCCAGTGGGCGGGGGGCGGGAATCACTGAAGCTTTCTTT	CASGRGAGITEAFF
TRBJ2-7	TRBV19	.	.	TGTGCCAGTAGTATAGATCTGGGCGGCGAGCAGTACTTC	CASSIDLGGEQYF
TRBJ2-7	TRBV6-5	TRBD2	.	TGTTCCATCATCCCGGGGAGCGGGAGGGCCAACGAGCAGTACTTC	CSIIPGSGRANEQYF
TRBJ2-3	TRBV6-4	.	.	TGTGCCAGCAACCCGACTAGCACAGATACGCAGTATTTT	CASNPTSTDTQYF
TRBJ2-1	TRBV6-5	TRBD2	large	TGTGCCAGCAGGGGCACTAGCGTTCAGCTCTCCTACAATGAGCAGTTCTTC	CASRGTSVQLSYNEQFF
TRBJ2-7	TRBV28	.	few	TGTGCCAGCAGTTTCGCCACGTCTTCCTACGAGCAGTACTTC	CASSFATSSYEQYF
TRBJ1-4	TRBV19	TRBD1	medium-sized	TGTGCCAGTATGGCTCCTAACAGGGGGAGTCGGGAAAAACTGTTTTTT	CASMAPNRGSREKLFF